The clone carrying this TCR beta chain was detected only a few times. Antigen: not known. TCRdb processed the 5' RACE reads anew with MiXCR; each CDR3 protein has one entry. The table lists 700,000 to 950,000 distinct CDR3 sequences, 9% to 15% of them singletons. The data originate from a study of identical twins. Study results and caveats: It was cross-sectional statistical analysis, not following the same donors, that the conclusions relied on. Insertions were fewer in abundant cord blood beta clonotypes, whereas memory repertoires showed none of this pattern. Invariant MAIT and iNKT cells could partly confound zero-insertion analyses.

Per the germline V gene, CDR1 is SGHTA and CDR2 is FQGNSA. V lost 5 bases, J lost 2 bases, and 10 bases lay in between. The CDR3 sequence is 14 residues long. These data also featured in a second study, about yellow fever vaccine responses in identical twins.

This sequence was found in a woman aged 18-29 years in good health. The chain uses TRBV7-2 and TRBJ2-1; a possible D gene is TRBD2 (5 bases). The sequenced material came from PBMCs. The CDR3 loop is CASSPREAYNEQFF. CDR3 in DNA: TGTGCCAGCAGCCCGAGGGAAGCCTACAATGAGCAGTTCTTC.